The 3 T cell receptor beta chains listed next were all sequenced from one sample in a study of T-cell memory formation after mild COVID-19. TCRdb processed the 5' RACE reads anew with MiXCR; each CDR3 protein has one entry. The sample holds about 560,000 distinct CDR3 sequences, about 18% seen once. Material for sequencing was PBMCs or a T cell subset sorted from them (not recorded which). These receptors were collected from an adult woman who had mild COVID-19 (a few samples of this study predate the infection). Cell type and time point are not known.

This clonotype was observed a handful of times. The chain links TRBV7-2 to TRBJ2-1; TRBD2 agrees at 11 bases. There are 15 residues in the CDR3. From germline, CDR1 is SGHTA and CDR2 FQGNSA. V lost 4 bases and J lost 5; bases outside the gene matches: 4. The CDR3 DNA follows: TGTGCCAGCAGCTGGGGACTAGCGGTTGACAATGAGCAGTTCTTC. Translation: CASSWGLAVDNEQFF. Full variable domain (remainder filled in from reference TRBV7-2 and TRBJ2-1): GAGVSQSPSNKVTEKGKDVELRCDPISGHTALYWYRQSLGQGLEFLIYFQGNSAPDKSGLPSDRFSAERTGGSVSTLTIQRTQQEDSAVYLCASSWGLAVDNEQFFGPGTRLTVL.

The CDR3 protein is CASSLAPGTYNEQFF. The CDR3 DNA reads as TGTGCCAGCAGCTTAGCTCCGGGGACCTACAATGAGCAGTTCTTC. The V call is TRBV7-9, the J call TRBJ2-1; tentatively, D is TRBD2 (5 bases). Germline V lookup: CDR1 SEHNR, CDR2 FQNEAQ (reference sequence). CDR3 size: 15 residues. V gave up 0 bases and J gave up 2 bases, with 8 bases separating them. Full variable domain (missing parts from reference TRBV7-9 and TRBJ2-1): DTGVSQNPRHKITKRGQNVTFRCDPISEHNRLYWYRQTLGQGPEFLTYFQNEAQLEKSRLLSDRFSAERPKGSFSTLEIQRTEQGDSAMYLCASSLAPGTYNEQFFGPGTRLTVL.

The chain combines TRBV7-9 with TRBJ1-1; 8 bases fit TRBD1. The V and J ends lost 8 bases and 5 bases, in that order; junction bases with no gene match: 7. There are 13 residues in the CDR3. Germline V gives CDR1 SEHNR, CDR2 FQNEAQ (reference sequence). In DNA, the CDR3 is TGTGCCAGCCCTGGACAGGGCAGGACTGAAGCTTTCTTT. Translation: CASPGQGRTEAFF.